The 3 T cell receptor beta chains below all came from one sample that was sequenced in a study of metastatic and nonmetastatic thyroid tumors. TCRdb redid the clone calls on the PCR reads using MiXCR. The sample shows about 19,000 clones, approximately 25% of them seen only once. None of the patients had undergone any treatment ahead of thyroid surgery. What was sequenced was blood. The receptors originated from a male donor with papillary thyroid cancer or a benign thyroid nodule (not recorded which). Some clones in this sample may be carry-over from other donors' samples.

This clone was detected a few times. A much larger clone differs from this one at a single base, so this may be a read error. The identical CDR3 is also encoded by other nucleotide sequences in the sample. The chain carries TRBV6-2 or TRBV6-3 and TRBJ2-3; 7 bases are a match to TRBD2. There are 14 residues in the CDR3. The germline V gene encodes CDR1 MNHEY and CDR2 SVGEGT. The CDR3 DNA is TGTGCCACCGCGCCAGCGGGGCTCACAGATGCGCAGTATTTT. As protein: CATAPAGLTDAQYF.

This clone is medium-sized (0.01 to 0.1%) in the sample. The chain links TRBV5-1 to TRBJ2-2, with D perhaps TRBD2 (6 bases). This CDR3 has 19 amino acids. Germline V lookup: CDR1 SGHRS, CDR2 YFSETQ. Trimming took 4 bases from V and 5 from J, leaving 27 bases between them. CDR3 nucleotide sequence: TGCGCCAGCAGCCCCATGAGTTTGGAGGGAGCTTGGGATACCGGGGAGCTGTTTTTT. Protein sequence: CASSPMSLEGAWDTGELFF.

This clone was counted ten times or more. The chain uses TRBV5-4 and TRBJ2-2, with D hard to call. CDR1 SGHNT and CDR2 YYREEE come from the germline V gene (reference sequence). The V and J ends lost 4 bases and 0 bases respectively, with 7 bases between them. This CDR3 has 14 amino acids. CDR3 sequence reads: CASSQPSNTGELFF. The CDR3 coding sequence is TGTGCCAGCAGCCAACCCTCGAACACCGGGGAGCTGTTTTTT.